The 21 T cell receptor beta chains in this list originate from one sample, sequenced in a study of regulatory T cells in long-lasting Graves disease (TCRdb year 2021). The library was generated by multiplex PCR. The run used an Illumina HiSeq 4000. CDR3 regions were amplified by Arm-PCR with iRepertoire HTBI primers to construct TCR beta libraries. TCRdb trimmed the raw reads at Q25, called clones with MiXCR and kept productive beta chains. Under each unique CDR3 protein, matching rows form one entry showing the most common genes and DNA. The sample profile shows around 420,000 distinct CDR3 sequences; roughly a sixth of them were found once. Jointly, the top ten make up approximately 22% of the sample. Reading the label with the study, this specimen's time point is: newly diagnosed GD, antithyroid drugs for less than 3 months. For both TCR sequencing and RNA sequencing, RNA was extracted from PBMCs using TRIzol.

The source was peripheral blood mononuclear cells (PBMCs), collected at new diagnosis, from a patient treated with antithyroid drugs. All receptors derive from a female donor with Graves disease.

The V and J genes are TRBV7-6 and TRBJ2-7, with a weak D call TRBD1 (7 bases). Germline V gene sequence: CDR1 SGHVS, CDR2 FNYEAQ. The CDR3 runs 17 residues. V was pared by 4 bases and J by 2 bases, with 21 bases between. The CDR3 region is CASSWGPGDSLTYEQYF. CDR3 nucleotides: TGTGCCAGCAGCTGGGGGCCGGGGGACAGCTTAACCTACGAGCAGTACTTC.

The sample holds a few counts of this clonotype. A junction boundary mismatches the germline segment, possibly from a read error. The rearrangement joins TRBV6-1 to TRBJ2-3; weak D call: TRBD2 (6 bases). The germline V gene has CDR1 MNHNS and CDR2 SASEGT. This CDR3 region has 11 residues. In DNA, the CDR3 is TGTGCCAGCAGGCGGGACCACTCAGAGACTTTT. Protein: CASRRDHSETF.

This clonotype came up many times. V usage is TRBV5-1 and J usage is TRBJ2-3; the match to TRBD2 covers 11 bases. CDR1 is SGHRS and CDR2 is YFSETQ in the germline V gene. There are 16 residues in the CDR3. J lost 5 bases, V lost 4 bases, and 9 bases had no gene match. CDR3 sequence (DNA): TGCGCCAGCAGCGCAATAGCGGGAGGGGTCAGAGATACGCAGTATTTT. This translates into CASSAIAGGVRDTQYF. Full variable domain (remainder filled in from reference TRBV5-1 and TRBJ2-3): KAGVTQTPRYLIKTRGQQVTLSCSPISGHRSVSWYQQTPGQGLQFLFEYFSETQRNKGNFPGRFSGRQFSNSRSEMNVSTLELGDSALYLCASSAIAGGVRDTQYFGPGTRLTVL.

The table lists this clonotype with many counts. The CDR3 sequence: CSARAVQGAIGSPLHF. CDR3 sequence (DNA): TGCAGTGCTAGAGCGGTCCAGGGGGCGATAGGATCACCCCTCCACTTT. The V call is TRBV20-1, the J call TRBJ1-6, with TRBD1 matching over 8 bases. This CDR3 region has 16 residues. Per germline, CDR1 DFQATT and CDR2 SNEGSKA (reference sequence). Trimming removed 1 base from V and 10 bases from J; junction bases left unmatched: 12.

As to this clonotype: Only one base separates this from a far larger clonotype, so it likely reflects a read error. The J gene is TRBJ2-1, the V gene TRBV7-2; D might be TRBD2 (6 bases). The CDR3 extends over 14 amino acids. From germline, CDR1 is SGHTA and CDR2 FQGNSA. Trimming removed 3 bases at V and 13 bases at J, with 19 bases between. CDR3: CASSLVRGIETQFF. The CDR3 DNA reads TGTGCCAGCAGCTTGGTTCGGGGGATCGAGACCCAGTTCTTC.

This clonotype was detected ten times or more. This chain connects TRBV5-6 to TRBJ2-7; 8 bases match TRBD1. The V gene's germline CDR1 is SGHDT and CDR2 YYEEEE. The junction had 7 bases not matched to a gene; V was cut back by 4 bases and J by 1 base. The CDR3 totals 15 residues. CDR3 protein: CASSERQGRSYEQYF. Here the CDR3 DNA reads TGTGCCAGCAGCGAGCGACAGGGGAGGTCCTACGAGCAGTACTTC.

This clonotype was counted ten times or more. The J gene is TRBJ1-1, the V gene TRBV6-1; 8 nucleotides align to TRBD1. V was clipped by 6 bases and J by 3 bases; unmatched bases: 12. The CDR3 is made up of 16 amino acids. Per the germline V gene, CDR1 is MNHNS and CDR2 is SASEGT. CDR3 amino acids: CASSPRTGRGYTEAFF. CDR3 nucleotide sequence: TGTGCCAGCAGCCCCCGGACAGGGCGGGGGTACACTGAAGCTTTCTTT.

This clonotype was seen many times. The chain uses TRBV20-1 and TRBJ2-7; 7 nucleotides agree with TRBD2. The CDR3 contains 16 residues. Germline V gene lookup returns CDR1 DFQATT and CDR2 SNEGSKA (reference sequence). Trimming cost V 3 bases and J 4 bases; bases outside gene matches: 15. In nucleotides, the CDR3 is TGCAGTGCTAGGGTACCCGGGCCTGGGGGGGATTACGAGCAGTACTTC. Its translation is CSARVPGPGGDYEQYF.

This clonotype was detected a few times. The genes are TRBV20-1 and TRBJ2-5; no clear D. Germline assignment: CDR1 DFQATT and CDR2 SNEGSKA (reference sequence). V shed 0 bases and J shed 2 bases, with 13 bases lying between them. The CDR3 length is 15 residues. As DNA, the CDR3 is TGCAGTGCTAGAGAGCTGACCCGACTGCAAGAGACCCAGTACTTC. Translating it yields CSARELTRLQETQYF.

This chain joins TRBV30 and TRBJ2-5, with 8 bases identical to TRBD1. V trimming: 3 bases; J trimming: 5 bases; junction bases outside the gene matches: 8. There are 14 residues in the CDR3. Per germline, CDR1 GTSNPN and CDR2 SVGIG (reference sequence). The CDR3 DNA is TGTGCCTGGAGCTACGGACAGGGTCGGGAGACCCAGTACTTC. The encoded protein is CAWSYGQGRETQYF.

This clonotype was counted at least ten times. V is TRBV11-2 and J is TRBJ2-7; D is unresolved. The germline V and J ends were trimmed by 5 bases and 6 bases, with 14 bases remaining between them. CDR3 length: 13 amino acids. Germline V CDR1 and CDR2: SGHAT, FQNNGV. CDR3 sequence (DNA): TGTGCCAGCAGCCCAACGGACCCCGGCGAGCAGTACTTC. Its translation is CASSPTDPGEQYF. The full variable domain, rest sourced from reference TRBV11-2 and TRBJ2-7, is EAGVAQSPRYKIIEKRQSVAFWCNPISGHATLYWYQQILGQGPKLLIQFQNNGVVDDSQLPKDRFSAERLKGVDSTLKIQPAKLEDSAVYLCASSPTDPGEQYFGPGTRLTVT.

This clonotype has a count of ten or more. The rearrangement joins TRBV24-1 to TRBJ2-2; TRBD2 matches 12 bases. Unmatched junction bases numbered 5, after V lost 4 bases and J lost 3 bases. Germline V gene lookup returns CDR1 KGHDR and CDR2 SFDVKD. The CDR3 runs 17 residues. The CDR3 nucleotides read TGTGCCACCAGTGAACCTAGCGGGAGGGCCTACACCGGGGAGCTGTTTTTT. The encoded protein is CATSEPSGRAYTGELFF.

This clonotype was observed many times. This chain joins TRBV11-2 and TRBJ2-3; possibly TRBD1 for D (6 bases). In germline, CDR1 is SGHAT, CDR2 FQNNGV. This CDR3 has 15 amino acids. V lost 1 base, J lost 10 bases, and 18 bases lay in between. This chain's CDR3 is CASSLVAGAYGAQYF. In DNA, the CDR3 is TGTGCCAGCAGCTTAGTGGCAGGGGCATATGGAGCGCAGTATTTT.

This clonotype was counted many times. The chain is built from TRBV20-1 and TRBJ2-7; tentatively, D is TRBD2 (6 bases). Trimming took 6 bases from V and 0 from J, leaving 12 bases between them. CDR3 size: 13 residues. In germline, CDR1 is DFQATT, CDR2 SNEGSKA (reference sequence). CDR3 residues: CSAQSGSSYEQYF. CDR3 nucleotide sequence: TGCAGTGCCCAAAGCGGGTCCTCCTACGAGCAGTACTTC.

This rearrangement joins TRBV27 to TRBJ2-7; TRBD1 might be the D (5 bases). The CDR3 consists of 15 residues. Per the germline V gene, CDR1 is MNHEY and CDR2 is SMNVEV (reference sequence). V lost 6 bases and J lost 2, with 17 bases in between. The CDR3 here is CASSQGQLGAYEQYF. The CDR3 bases are TGTGCCAGCAGCCAGGGTCAGCTTGGGGCCTACGAGCAGTACTTC.

Ten or more counts support this clonotype. The rearrangement links TRBV20-1 to TRBJ2-7; D may be TRBD2 (6 bases). Germline V gene data show CDR1 as DFQATT and CDR2 as SNEGSKA (reference sequence). This CDR3 spans 14 amino acids. The V gene lost 3 bases and the J gene lost 3 bases, with 15 bases spanning the gap. The CDR3 loop is CSARLTGVSYEQYF. The CDR3 DNA reads as TGCAGTGCTAGGCTTACGGGGGTGAGCTACGAGCAGTACTTC.

This clonotype has a count of ten or more. V is TRBV11-2 and J is TRBJ2-3; 8 nucleotides align to TRBD2. The CDR3 totals 16 residues. Looked up from germline, CDR1 is SGHAT and CDR2 is FQNNGV. V dropped 8 bases and J dropped 4; count of bases not matched to a gene: 14. CDR3 residues: CASSDTGGVLADTQYF. In DNA form, the CDR3 reads TGTGCCAGCTCCGACACCGGGGGGGTGTTGGCAGATACGCAGTATTTT.

There are a few counts of this clonotype. The junction departs from the called germline gene at one end, perhaps through a read error. V gene TRBV20-1 combines with J gene TRBJ2-5; possible D gene TRBD2, 6 bases. This CDR3 has 16 residues. CDR1 and CDR2 from the germline V gene are DFQATT and SNEGSKA (reference sequence). CDR3 nucleotide sequence: TGCAGTGCTCCCCCGACCGACACCCTGAGGGAGGAGACCCAGCACTTC. Translation gives CSAPPTDTLREETQHF.

This clonotype was counted at least ten times. V is TRBV12-3 or TRBV12-4 and J is TRBJ1-2; 8 positions match TRBD1. This CDR3 has 13 residues. V was clipped by 6 bases and J by 3 bases; unmatched bases: 3. CDR3: CASRPGGDYGYTF. The CDR3 bases are TGTGCCAGCAGACCAGGGGGCGACTATGGCTACACCTTC.

This chain uses TRBV12-5 with TRBJ2-2; tentative D call: TRBD1 (5 bases). The CDR3 is 16 amino acids. Trimming stripped 4 bases from V and 1 base from J, with 13 bases between. Looked up from germline, CDR1 is LGHNT and CDR2 is FRNRAP. Written as DNA, the CDR3 is TGTGCTAGTGGTTCGCCCGCAGGGCTGAACACCGGGGAGCTGTTTTTT. This translates into CASGSPAGLNTGELFF.

This clonotype has at least ten counts. The rearrangement joins TRBV4-3 to TRBJ1-1; D not certain. The CDR3 length is 13 residues. The V end lost 3 bases, the J end lost 1 base, and 6 bases lay between the germline ends. CDR1 is LGHNA and CDR2 is YSLEER in the germline V gene. The CDR3 loop reads CASSQVRNTEAFF. In DNA, the CDR3 is TGCGCCAGCAGCCAGGTGAGGAACACTGAAGCTTTCTTT.